What follows are 25 T cell receptor beta chains derived from one specimen sequenced in a study of T cells after yellow fever vaccination. TCRdb re-called the 5' RACE reads through MiXCR, storing one row per CDR3 protein. The sample consists of about 170,000 distinct CDR3 sequences, roughly 11% of them appearing once. This material consisted of CD8+ T cells sorted from PBMCs, taken 15 days after the yellow fever booster vaccination. The receptors here all came from a man between 18 and 35 years old who received the YFV17D yellow fever vaccine.

The rearrangement joins TRBV7-9 to TRBJ1-2; no reliable D call. Germline CDR1 is SEHNR and CDR2 is FQNEAQ (reference sequence). The CDR3 has 15 residues. Trimming pared 2 bases from V and 8 bases from J, leaving 18 bases between. The DNA of the CDR3 is TGTGCCAGCAGCTTACAGCTAAGACCCGAGGAGGGCTACACCTTC. The encoded protein is CASSLQLRPEEGYTF.

The rearrangement joins TRBV5-1 to TRBJ2-5; D is uncertain. Between the trimmed V and J ends, which lost 0 bases and 0 bases, there was a span of 9 bases. The CDR3 covers 15 residues. Germline CDR1 and CDR2: SGHRS and YFSETQ. CDR3 loop: CASSLVLGNQETQYF. The DNA for the CDR3 is TGCGCCAGCAGCTTGGTCCTGGGGAACCAAGAGACCCAGTACTTC.

V and J are TRBV5-1 and TRBJ2-7, with D tentatively TRBD1 or TRBD2 (5 bases each). The CDR3 contains 15 residues. V was pared by 3 bases and J by 3 bases, with 16 bases between. Germline V lookup: CDR1 SGHRS, CDR2 YFSETQ. The DNA for the CDR3 is TGCGCCAGCAGCTATTCCCGGGGCCCCGGCTACGAGCAGTACGTC. Its protein is CASSYSRGPGYEQYV.

The J gene is TRBJ1-1, the V gene TRBV20-1, with no clear D. The CDR3 is 14 amino acids. CDR1 DFQATT and CDR2 SNEGSKA come from the germline V gene (reference sequence). Trimming took off 4 bases at V and 5 bases at J, with 17 bases between the two ends. Here the CDR3 reads CSANSVGRRTEAFF. The CDR3 DNA sequence: TGCAGTGCTAACTCGGTAGGGCGAAGGACTGAAGCTTTCTTT.

The sample holds a few counts of this clonotype. This chain connects TRBV5-1 to TRBJ2-7; D could derive from TRBD1 or TRBD2 (5 bases each). Germline values: CDR1 SGHRS, CDR2 YFSETQ. The V gene lost 0 bases and the J gene lost 6 bases, with 13 bases spanning the gap. CDR3 length: 14 amino acids. Here the CDR3 reads CASSLGEGTSEQYV. CDR3 sequence (DNA): TGCGCCAGCAGCTTGGGAGAGGGGACCTCCGAGCAGTACGTC.

This sequence joins TRBV7-9 and TRBJ1-3; no clear D gene. The CDR3 runs to 15 residues. Germline CDR1 and CDR2: SEHNR and FQNEAQ (reference sequence). Trimming shortened V by 1 base and J by 4 bases, and 11 bases separated the two germline ends. The CDR3 here is CASSLVPGSGNTIYF. CDR3 in DNA: TGTGCCAGCAGCTTAGTTCCGGGAAGCGGAAACACCATATATTTT.

The sample holds a few counts of this clonotype. The chain combines TRBV7-9 with TRBJ1-4; 7 positions match TRBD1. The CDR3 runs to 12 residues. Germline V gene data show CDR1 as SEHNR and CDR2 as FQNEAQ (reference sequence). V shed 5 bases and J 8 bases; nucleotides not matched to a gene: 2. CDR3 nucleotide sequence: TGTGCCAGCAGCCAGACAGGGGAAAAACTGTTTTTT. Amino acid sequence: CASSQTGEKLFF.

The rearrangement links TRBV7-9 to TRBJ2-1; D tentatively reads TRBD1 or TRBD2 (6 bases each). This CDR3 comprises 13 residues. Germline V gives CDR1 SEHNR, CDR2 FQNEAQ (reference sequence). Trimming took off 8 bases at V and 6 bases at J, with 14 bases between the two ends. The CDR3 loop reads CASHPPGANEQFF. In DNA, the CDR3 is TGTGCCAGCCACCCCCCGGGGGCCAATGAGCAGTTCTTC.

This clonotype was found a few times. This chain links TRBV19 with TRBJ1-6; D unclear. The length of the CDR3 is 17 residues. Germline values: CDR1 LNHDA, CDR2 SQIVND (reference sequence). V was pared by 1 base and J by 7 bases, with 17 bases between. CDR3 bases: TGTGCCAGTAGTATAGTTGCCCTGGGAGGCTCCAATTCACCCCTCCACTTT. This encodes CASSIVALGGSNSPLHF.

This clonotype was seen at least ten times. Here the CDR3 DNA reads TGCGCCAGCGGGGGGGGAGGCAATCAGCCCCAGCATTTT. Translated, it gives CASGGGGNQPQHF. This chain links TRBV4-1 with TRBJ1-5; tentatively, D is TRBD1 (5 bases). The V end was cut by 8 bases, the J end by 2 bases, with 10 bases between. This CDR3 comprises 13 residues. Germline CDR1 and CDR2: MGHRA and YSYEKL.

This chain joins TRBV4-1 and TRBJ1-3; D not resolved. V lost 3 bases to trimming and J lost 3 bases, with 15 bases between them. The CDR3 length is 16 residues. The germline V gene has CDR1 MGHRA and CDR2 YSYEKL. The CDR3 DNA reads as TGCGCCAGCAGCCAGCTCTCGTTGGACGGTGGAAACACCATATATTTT. Its protein product is CASSQLSLDGGNTIYF.

At least ten counts were recorded for this clonotype. The chain uses TRBV4-2 and TRBJ2-2; D gene uncertain. The CDR3 is made up of 14 amino acids. The germline V and J ends were trimmed by 1 base and 3 bases, with 6 bases remaining between them. In germline, CDR1 is LGHNA, CDR2 YNFKEQ. The CDR3 protein is CASSQGADTGELFF. CDR3 sequence (DNA): TGTGCCAGCAGCCAAGGAGCTGACACCGGGGAGCTGTTTTTT.

The V and J genes are TRBV9 and TRBJ2-1, with TRBD1 matching over 8 bases. Per the germline V gene, CDR1 is SGDLS and CDR2 is YYNGEE. This CDR3 has 17 residues. J lost 0 bases, V lost 4 bases, and 9 bases had no gene match. For the CDR3, the DNA is TGTGCCAGCAGCCCTATGGGACAGGTTAGCTCCTACAATGAGCAGTTCTTC. It encodes CASSPMGQVSSYNEQFF.

This clonotype was detected a few times. The genes are TRBV7-9 and TRBJ2-5; TRBD2 is a possible D gene (6 bases). Germline V gene sequence: CDR1 SEHNR, CDR2 FQNEAQ (reference sequence). The CDR3 totals 13 residues. V was cut by 5 bases and J by 3 bases, with 10 bases left in between. The DNA for the CDR3 is TGTGCCAGCAGCGATAGCGGCGAAGAGACCCAGTACTTC. This translates into CASSDSGEETQYF.

The chain has TRBV9 and TRBJ1-4, with 9 bases identical to TRBD1. Germline CDR1 is SGDLS and CDR2 is YYNGEE. The ends lost 3 bases at V and 5 bases at J; junction bases unmatched: 5. The CDR3 sequence is 15 residues long. Here the CDR3 reads CASSAGGQGNEKLFF. In DNA, the CDR3 is TGTGCCAGCAGCGCCGGGGGACAGGGAAATGAAAAACTGTTTTTT.

The V and J genes are TRBV5-6 and TRBJ1-1; a possible D gene is TRBD1 (6 bases). CDR3 length: 15 amino acids. The germline CDR1 and CDR2 sequences are SGHDT and YYEEEE. V was clipped by 3 bases and J by 4 bases, with 16 bases between them. The chain's CDR3 is CASSSPRGGSTEAFF. Written as DNA, the CDR3 is TGTGCCAGCAGCTCGCCCAGGGGAGGGAGCACTGAAGCTTTCTTT. Full variable domain (missing parts from reference TRBV5-6 and TRBJ1-1): DAGVTQSPTHLIKTRGQQVTLRCSPKSGHDTVSWYQQALGQGPQFIFQYYEEEERQRGNFPDRFSGHQFPNYSSELNVNALLLGDSALYLCASSSPRGGSTEAFFGQGTRLTVV.

In this sample, this clonotype turned up a few times. This chain joins TRBV3-1 and TRBJ1-1; D ambiguous. There are 14 residues in the CDR3. The germline V gene encodes CDR1 LGHDT and CDR2 YNNKEL (reference sequence). Trimming left V 0 bases short and J 0 bases short, with 5 bases between. CDR3 nucleotides: TGTGCCAGCAGCCAAGATACGGTGAACACTGAAGCTTTCTTT. It specifies CASSQDTVNTEAFF.

This clonotype was detected many times. CDR3 sequence reads: CASSTDYFDEQFF. CDR3 nucleotide sequence: TGCGCCAGCAGCACCGACTACTTCGATGAGCAGTTCTTC. The V and J genes are TRBV5-1 and TRBJ2-1; possible D gene TRBD2, 5 bases. The germline V gene has CDR1 SGHRS and CDR2 YFSETQ. With 4 bases removed from V and 8 bases from J, the gap between germline ends came to 13 bases. The CDR3 covers 13 residues. The entire variable domain, with the rest obtained from reference TRBV5-1 and TRBJ2-1, is as follows: KAGVTQTPRYLIKTRGQQVTLSCSPISGHRSVSWYQQTPGQGLQFLFEYFSETQRNKGNFPGRFSGRQFSNSRSEMNVSTLELGDSALYLCASSTDYFDEQFFGPGTRLTVL.

This clonotype was detected ten times or more. The chain is built from TRBV9 and TRBJ2-3; 8 bases agree with TRBD2. The CDR3 sequence is 16 residues long. Germline-derived CDR1 and CDR2 are SGDLS and YYNGEE. V shed 3 bases, J shed 3 bases, and the junction held 9 bases outside the gene matches. The CDR3 sequence is CASSEYSGVQTDTQYF. CDR3 nucleotide sequence: TGTGCCAGCAGCGAATATAGCGGGGTCCAAACAGATACGCAGTATTTT.

This clonotype showed up just once. CDR3 sequence: CASSGGGGKGETQYF. Written as DNA, the CDR3 is TGTGCCAGCAGCGGGGGTGGAGGGAAAGGAGAGACCCAGTACTTC. V and J are TRBV9 and TRBJ2-5, with D perhaps matching TRBD2 (6 bases). The CDR3 is made up of 15 amino acids. From germline, CDR1 is SGDLS and CDR2 YYNGEE. Trimming took off 3 bases at V and 4 bases at J, with 16 bases between the two ends.

This clonotype appeared a few times. The chain uses TRBV7-9 and TRBJ2-1; 10 positions match TRBD2. With 3 bases clipped from V and 10 bases from J, the junction kept 6 bases outside the gene matches. The CDR3 is made up of 14 amino acids. In germline, CDR1 is SEHNR, CDR2 FQNEAQ (reference sequence). CDR3 nucleotides: TGTGCCAGCAGCTTTGGAACTAGCGGGGACGAGCAGTTCTTC. Its protein is CASSFGTSGDEQFF.

The rearrangement links TRBV7-8 to TRBJ2-7; D possibly uses TRBD1 or TRBD2 (5 bases each). Germline lookup yields CDR1 SGHVS and CDR2 FQNEAQ. Trimming cost V 5 bases and J 6 bases, with 14 bases left between them. CDR3 length: 13 amino acids. The CDR3 spells CASSDGAGAEQYV. DNA of the CDR3: TGTGCCAGCAGCGACGGCGCCGGGGCCGAGCAGTACGTC.

The chain uses TRBV5-1 and TRBJ1-1, with a possible D match to TRBD1 (6 bases). CDR1 and CDR2 (germline): SGHRS, YFSETQ. This CDR3 spans 15 amino acids. V lost 0 bases and J lost 4, with 13 bases in between. The CDR3 is CASSLGPDRGTEAFF. CDR3 DNA sequence: TGCGCCAGCAGCTTGGGGCCGGACAGAGGCACTGAAGCTTTCTTT.

The table lists this clonotype with a few counts. The V and J genes are TRBV11-2 and TRBJ2-2; D call uncertain. From germline, CDR1 is SGHAT and CDR2 FQNNGV. The V and J ends lost 3 bases and 0 bases respectively, with 11 bases between them. This CDR3 spans 16 amino acids. The CDR3 nucleotides read TGTGCCAGCAGCTTCTTGTACCCCGCGAACACCGGGGAGCTGTTTTTT. This codes for CASSFLYPANTGELFF.

V gene TRBV20-1 combines with J gene TRBJ2-1, with D tentatively TRBD1 (5 bases). V was shortened by 3 bases and J by 4 bases, with 16 bases between the two germline ends. Germline V gives CDR1 DFQATT, CDR2 SNEGSKA (reference sequence). This CDR3 is built from 15 residues. CDR3 sequence reads: CSARAIRQIYNEQFF. CDR3 in DNA: TGCAGTGCTAGGGCCATTCGACAGATTTACAATGAGCAGTTCTTC.